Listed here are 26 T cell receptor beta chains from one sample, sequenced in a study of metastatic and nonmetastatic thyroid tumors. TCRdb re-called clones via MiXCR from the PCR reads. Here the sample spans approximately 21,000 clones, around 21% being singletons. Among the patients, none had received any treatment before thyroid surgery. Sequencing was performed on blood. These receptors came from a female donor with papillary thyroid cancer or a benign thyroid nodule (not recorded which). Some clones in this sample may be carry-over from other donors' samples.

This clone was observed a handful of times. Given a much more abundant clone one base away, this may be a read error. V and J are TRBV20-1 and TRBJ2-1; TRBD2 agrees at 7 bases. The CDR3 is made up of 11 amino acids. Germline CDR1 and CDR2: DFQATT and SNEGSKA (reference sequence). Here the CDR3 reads CSSSGDNEQFF. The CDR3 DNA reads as TGCAGTTCTAGCGGAGACAATGAGCAGTTCTTC.

Here the CDR3 DNA reads TGTGCCAGCAGCTTCAGGGCCAATCAGCCCCAGCATTTT. This encodes CASSFRANQPQHF. The chain joins TRBV7-2 to TRBJ1-5, with D tentatively TRBD1 (5 bases). The CDR3 runs to 13 residues. The germline gives CDR1 SGHTA, CDR2 FQGNSA. Trimming pared 3 bases from V and 3 bases from J, leaving 6 bases between. The full variable domain, completed using reference TRBV7-2 and TRBJ1-5, is GAGVSQSPSNKVTEKGKDVELRCDPISGHTALYWYRQSLGQGLEFLIYFQGNSAPDKSGLPSDRFSAERTGGSVSTLTIQRTQQEDSAVYLCASSFRANQPQHFGDGTRLSIL.

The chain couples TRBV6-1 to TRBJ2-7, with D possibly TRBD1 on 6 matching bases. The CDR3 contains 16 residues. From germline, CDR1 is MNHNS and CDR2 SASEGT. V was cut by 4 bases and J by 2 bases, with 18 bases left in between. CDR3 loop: CASSALQGLRAYEQYV. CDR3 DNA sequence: TGTGCCAGCAGTGCCCTACAGGGATTACGAGCCTACGAGCAGTACGTC.

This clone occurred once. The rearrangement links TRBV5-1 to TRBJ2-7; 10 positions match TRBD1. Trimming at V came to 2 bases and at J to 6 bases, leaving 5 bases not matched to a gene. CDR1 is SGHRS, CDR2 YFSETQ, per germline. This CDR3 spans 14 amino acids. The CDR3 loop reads CASSLGTGVGEQYF. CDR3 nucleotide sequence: TGCGCCAGCAGCTTAGGGACAGGGGTTGGCGAGCAGTACTTC.

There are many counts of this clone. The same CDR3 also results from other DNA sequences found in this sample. The CDR3 bases are TGTGCCAGCAGTGAAGCGCCCGTGTATAGCAATCAGCCCCAGCATTTT. It specifies CASSEAPVYSNQPQHF. The rearrangement joins TRBV6-1 to TRBJ1-5; no definite D call. The CDR3 has 16 amino acids. Looked up from germline, CDR1 is MNHNS and CDR2 is SASEGT. Trimming removed 0 bases at V and 0 bases at J, with 9 bases between.

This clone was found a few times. CDR3 sequence (DNA): TGTGCCAGTAGTCGTATCCGGGACAGGGGATCCGAGCAGTACTTC. This sequence encodes CASSRIRDRGSEQYF. The rearrangement uses TRBV6-1 and TRBJ2-7; 10 bases agree with TRBD1. The germline CDR1 and CDR2 sequences are MNHNS and SASEGT. V dropped 9 bases and J dropped 6; count of bases not matched to a gene: 14. The length of the CDR3 is 15 residues.

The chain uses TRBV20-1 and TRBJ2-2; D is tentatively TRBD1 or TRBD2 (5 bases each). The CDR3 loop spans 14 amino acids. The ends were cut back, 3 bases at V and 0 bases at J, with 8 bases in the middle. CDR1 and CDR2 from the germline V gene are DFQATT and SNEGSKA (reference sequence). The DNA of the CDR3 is TGCAGTGCTAGTCAGGGACCGAACACCGGGGAGCTGTTTTTT. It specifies CSASQGPNTGELFF.

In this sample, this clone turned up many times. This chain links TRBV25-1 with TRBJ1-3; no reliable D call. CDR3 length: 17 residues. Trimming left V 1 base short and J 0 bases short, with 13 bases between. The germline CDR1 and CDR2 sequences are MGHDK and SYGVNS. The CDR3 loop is CASSEFSGPHSGNTIYF. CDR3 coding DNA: TGTGCCAGCAGTGAATTCAGCGGGCCTCACTCTGGAAACACCATATATTTT.

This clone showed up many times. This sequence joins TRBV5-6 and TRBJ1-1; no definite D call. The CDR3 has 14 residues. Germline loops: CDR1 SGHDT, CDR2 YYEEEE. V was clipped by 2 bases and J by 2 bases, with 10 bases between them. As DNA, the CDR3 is TGTGCCAGCAGCTTTTGGAGAATTAACACTGAAGCTTTCTTT. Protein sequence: CASSFWRINTEAFF.

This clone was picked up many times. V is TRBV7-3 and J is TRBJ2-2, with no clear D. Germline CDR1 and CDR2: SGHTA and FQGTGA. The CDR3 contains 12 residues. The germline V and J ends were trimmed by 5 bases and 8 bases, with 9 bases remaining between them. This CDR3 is CASSILNGELFF. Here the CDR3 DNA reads TGTGCCAGCAGCATCCTGAATGGGGAGCTGTTTTTT.

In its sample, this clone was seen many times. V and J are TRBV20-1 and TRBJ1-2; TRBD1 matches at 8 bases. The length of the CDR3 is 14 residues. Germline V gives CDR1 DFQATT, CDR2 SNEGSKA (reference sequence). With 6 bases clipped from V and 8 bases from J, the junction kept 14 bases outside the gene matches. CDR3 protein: CSAPRAGGPGGYTF. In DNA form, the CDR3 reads TGCAGTGCACCCAGGGCAGGGGGCCCGGGGGGCTACACCTTC.

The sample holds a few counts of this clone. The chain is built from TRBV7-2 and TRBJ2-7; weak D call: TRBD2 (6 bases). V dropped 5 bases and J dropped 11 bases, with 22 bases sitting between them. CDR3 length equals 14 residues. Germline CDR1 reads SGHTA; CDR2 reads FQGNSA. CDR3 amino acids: CASSRERSVGEKYF. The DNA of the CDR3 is TGTGCCAGCAGCCGGGAGAGGAGCGTGGGGGAGAAGTACTTC.

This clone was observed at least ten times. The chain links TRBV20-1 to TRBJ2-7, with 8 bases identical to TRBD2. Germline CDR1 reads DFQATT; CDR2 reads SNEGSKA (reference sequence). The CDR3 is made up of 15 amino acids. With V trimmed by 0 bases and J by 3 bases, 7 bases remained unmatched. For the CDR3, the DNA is TGCAGTGCTAGAGATTTCCGGGAGGGGGGCTACGAGCAGTACTTC. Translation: CSARDFREGGYEQYF.

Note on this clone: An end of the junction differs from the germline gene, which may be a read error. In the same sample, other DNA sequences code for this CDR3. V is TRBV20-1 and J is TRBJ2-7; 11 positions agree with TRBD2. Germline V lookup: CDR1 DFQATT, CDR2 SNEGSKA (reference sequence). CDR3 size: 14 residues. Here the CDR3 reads CSARAGLAAYEQYF. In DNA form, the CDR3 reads TGCAGTGCCAGAGCGGGACTAGCGGCCTACGAGCAGTACTTC.

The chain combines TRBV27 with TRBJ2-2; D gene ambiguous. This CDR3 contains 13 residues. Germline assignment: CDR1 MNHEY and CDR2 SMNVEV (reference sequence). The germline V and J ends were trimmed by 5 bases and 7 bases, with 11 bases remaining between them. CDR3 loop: CASSRALVGELFF. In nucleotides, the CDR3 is TGTGCCAGCAGTAGGGCCCTCGTCGGGGAGCTGTTTTTT.

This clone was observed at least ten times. The CDR3 here is CATRTNRVEGYTF. As DNA, the CDR3 is TGTGCCACCAGAACTAACAGGGTTGAGGGCTACACCTTC. The V gene is TRBV24-1, the J gene TRBJ1-2, with D possibly TRBD1 on 6 matching bases. V was cut by 7 bases and J by 8 bases, with 16 bases left in between. Germline CDR1 reads KGHDR; CDR2 reads SFDVKD. The CDR3 sequence is 13 residues long.

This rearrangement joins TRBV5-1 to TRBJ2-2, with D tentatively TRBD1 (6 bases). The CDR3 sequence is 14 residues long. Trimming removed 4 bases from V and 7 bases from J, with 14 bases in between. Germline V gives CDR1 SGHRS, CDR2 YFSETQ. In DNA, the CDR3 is TGCGCCAGCAGCCCCTCTACAGGGCACGGGGAGCTGTTTTTT. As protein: CASSPSTGHGELFF.

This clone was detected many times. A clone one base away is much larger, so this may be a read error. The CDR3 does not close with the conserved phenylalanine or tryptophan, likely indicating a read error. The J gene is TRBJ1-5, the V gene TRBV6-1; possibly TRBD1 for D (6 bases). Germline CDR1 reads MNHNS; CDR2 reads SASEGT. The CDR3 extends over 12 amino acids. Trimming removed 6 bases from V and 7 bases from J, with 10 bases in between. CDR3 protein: CASRRGYQPQHL. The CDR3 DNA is TGTGCCAGCAGGAGGGGGTACCAGCCCCAGCATCTT.

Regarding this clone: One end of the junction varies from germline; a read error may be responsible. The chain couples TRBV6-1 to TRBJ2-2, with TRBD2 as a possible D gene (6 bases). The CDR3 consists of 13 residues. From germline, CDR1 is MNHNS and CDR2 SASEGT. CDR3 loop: CASHITNTGGLFF. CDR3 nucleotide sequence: TGTGCCAGTCATATAACGAACACCGGGGGGCTGTTTTTT.

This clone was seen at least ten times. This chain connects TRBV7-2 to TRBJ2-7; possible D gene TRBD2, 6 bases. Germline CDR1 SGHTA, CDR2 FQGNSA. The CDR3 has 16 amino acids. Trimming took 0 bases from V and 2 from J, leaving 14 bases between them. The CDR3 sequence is CASSLAGGNLAYEQYF. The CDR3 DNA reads TGTGCCAGCAGCTTAGCCGGGGGTAACCTGGCCTACGAGCAGTACTTC. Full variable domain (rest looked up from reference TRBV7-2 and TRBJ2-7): GAGVSQSPSNKVTEKGKDVELRCDPISGHTALYWYRQSLGQGLEFLIYFQGNSAPDKSGLPSDRFSAERTGGSVSTLTIQRTQQEDSAVYLCASSLAGGNLAYEQYFGPGTRLTVT.

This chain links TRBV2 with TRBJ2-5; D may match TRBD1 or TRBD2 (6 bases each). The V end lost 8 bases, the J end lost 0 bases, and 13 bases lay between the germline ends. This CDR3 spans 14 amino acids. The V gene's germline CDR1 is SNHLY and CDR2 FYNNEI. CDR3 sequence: CASEGGSYQETQYF. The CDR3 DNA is TGTGCCAGCGAGGGGGGAAGCTACCAAGAGACCCAGTACTTC.

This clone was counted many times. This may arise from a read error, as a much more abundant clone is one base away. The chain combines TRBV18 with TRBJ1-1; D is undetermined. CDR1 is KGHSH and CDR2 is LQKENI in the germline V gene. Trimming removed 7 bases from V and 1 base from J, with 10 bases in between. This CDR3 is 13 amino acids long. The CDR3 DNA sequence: TGTGCCAGCTTACCTGCGGAGAACACTGAAGCTTTCTTT. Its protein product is CASLPAENTEAFF.

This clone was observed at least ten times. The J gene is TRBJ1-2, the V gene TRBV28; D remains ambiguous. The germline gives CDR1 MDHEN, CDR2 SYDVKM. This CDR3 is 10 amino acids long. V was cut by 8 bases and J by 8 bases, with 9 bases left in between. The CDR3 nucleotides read TGTGCCAGCGGCGGGAGCGGCTACACCTTC. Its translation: CASGGSGYTF.

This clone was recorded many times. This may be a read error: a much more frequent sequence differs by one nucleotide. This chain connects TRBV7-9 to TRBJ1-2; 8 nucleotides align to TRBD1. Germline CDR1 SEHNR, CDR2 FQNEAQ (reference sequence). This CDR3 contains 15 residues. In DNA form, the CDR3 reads TGTGCCAGCAGCTTAGGACAGGGGCAGCTCTATGGCTACGCCTTC. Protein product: CASSLGQGQLYGYAF.

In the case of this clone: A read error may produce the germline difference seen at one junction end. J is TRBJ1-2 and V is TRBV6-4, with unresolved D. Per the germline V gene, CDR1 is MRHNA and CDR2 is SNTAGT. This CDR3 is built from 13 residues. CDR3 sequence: CVSKAQRGYGYTF. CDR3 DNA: TGTGTCAGCAAGGCACAGAGAGGATATGGCTACACCTTC.

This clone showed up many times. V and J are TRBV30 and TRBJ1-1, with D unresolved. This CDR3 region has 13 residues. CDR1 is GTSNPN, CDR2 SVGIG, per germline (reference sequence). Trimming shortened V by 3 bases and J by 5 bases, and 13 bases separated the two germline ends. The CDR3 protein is CAWREKGRTEAFF. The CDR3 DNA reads TGTGCCTGGAGGGAGAAGGGTCGGACTGAAGCTTTCTTT.